The next 18 T cell receptor beta chains were all read from a single sample in a study of blood T cell repertoires in COVID-19. Sequencing was performed with immunoSEQ multiplex PCR; in TCRdb, only in-frame clones are kept and a portion is missing. This sample carries 400,000 to 450,000 clones, roughly 91% of them seen once, and the ten largest clones take about 0.63%. Specimen: PBMCs or T cells enriched from blood (not recorded which). The origin of the receptors is a man younger than 35 who had recovered from COVID-19.

CDR3: CASSLSDTSYEQYF. As DNA, the CDR3 is TGCGCCAGCAGCTTGTCGGACACCTCCTACGAGCAGTACTTC. V usage is TRBV5-1 and J usage is TRBJ2-7, with D maybe TRBD1 (5 bases). The germline V gene encodes CDR1 SGHRS and CDR2 YFSETQ. Trimming cost V 1 base and J 0 bases, with 8 bases left between them. CDR3 length equals 14 residues.

The chain combines TRBV11-2 with TRBJ1-2; 7 bases map to TRBD1. V dropped 1 base and J dropped 4; count of bases not matched to a gene: 6. The CDR3 has 15 residues. Germline values: CDR1 SGHAT, CDR2 FQNNGV. The CDR3 protein is CASSLATGRFYGYTF. CDR3 DNA sequence: TGTGCCAGCAGCTTAGCGACAGGGCGATTCTATGGCTACACCTTC.

In the case of this clone: Germline is not matched at one junction end, which may reflect a read error. The rearrangement uses TRBV20-1 and TRBJ2-7; D gene uncertain. The CDR3 consists of 11 residues. CDR1 is DFQATT and CDR2 is SNEGSKA in the germline V gene (reference sequence). The CDR3 region is CSAGDNSGQYF. As DNA, the CDR3 is TGCAGTGCTGGAGACAACAGTGGGCAGTACTTC.

The chain couples TRBV19 to TRBJ2-7, with 8 positions matching TRBD2. After removal of 2 bases from V and 2 bases from J, the junction contained 5 bases not matched to a gene. Germline V gives CDR1 LNHDA, CDR2 SQIVND (reference sequence). The CDR3 contains 15 residues. The CDR3 nucleotides are TGTGCCAGTAGTATACTTAGCGGGAAAACCTACGAGCAGTACTTC. Translated, it gives CASSILSGKTYEQYF.

This clone appeared a few times. The chain combines TRBV19 with TRBJ2-2; 11 positions match TRBD2. Germline values: CDR1 LNHDA, CDR2 SQIVND (reference sequence). The trim removed 9 bases at V and 6 bases at J, leaving 12 bases unmatched. The CDR3 is 16 amino acids. The CDR3 sequence: CASKLAGAFQAGELFF. CDR3 in DNA: TGTGCCAGCAAACTAGCGGGAGCTTTTCAAGCCGGGGAGCTGTTTTTT. Combining the CDR3 with reference TRBV19 and TRBJ2-2 gives the whole variable domain DGGITQSPKYLFRKEGQNVTLSCEQNLNHDAMYWYRQDPGQGLRLIYYSQIVNDFQKGDIAEGYSVSREKKESFPLTVTSAQKNPTAFYLCASKLAGAFQAGELFFGEGSRLTVL.

The genes are TRBV5-4 and TRBJ2-7, with 7 bases matching TRBD1. Germline loops: CDR1 SGHNT, CDR2 YYREEE (reference sequence). V lost 3 bases, J lost 1 base, and 19 bases stayed unmatched. This CDR3 contains 19 residues. CDR3 sequence: CASSSGPRLTPTGSYEQYF. Written as DNA, the CDR3 is TGTGCCAGCAGCTCTGGGCCCAGGCTGACTCCGACAGGGTCCTACGAGCAGTACTTC. Full variable domain (rest looked up from reference TRBV5-4 and TRBJ2-7): ETGVTQSPTHLIKTRGQQVTLRCSSQSGHNTVSWYQQALGQGPQFIFQYYREEENGRGNFPPRFSGLQFPNYSSELNVNALELDDSALYLCASSSGPRLTPTGSYEQYFGPGTRLTVT.

The V call is TRBV3-1 (or the pseudogene TRBV3-2), the J call TRBJ1-2; D uncertain. Trimming removed 0 bases at V and 4 bases at J, with 12 bases between. Germline CDR1 reads LGHDT; CDR2 reads YNNKEL (reference sequence). The CDR3 sequence is 15 residues long. The CDR3 DNA follows: TGTGCCAGCAGCCAAGAATTCATGGCAGGCTATGGCTACACCTTC. It specifies CASSQEFMAGYGYTF.

This clone turned up a few times. This chain joins TRBV6-5 and TRBJ2-1; weak D call: TRBD1 (5 bases). Per germline, CDR1 MNHEY and CDR2 SVGAGI. Trimming removed 3 bases at V and 8 bases at J, with 14 bases between. This CDR3 comprises 14 residues. The DNA for the CDR3 is TGTGCCAGCAGTTATACCGAGATGACAGATGAGCAGTTCTTC. Translated, it gives CASSYTEMTDEQFF.

This rearrangement joins TRBV2 to TRBJ2-4; D is unclear. This CDR3 contains 14 residues. Germline V gives CDR1 SNHLY, CDR2 FYNNEI. Trimming pared 6 bases from V and 7 bases from J, leaving 16 bases between. The CDR3 reads CASRWVSGGNIQYF. The DNA for the CDR3 is TGTGCCAGCAGATGGGTCTCGGGTGGCAACATTCAGTACTTC.

The chain joins TRBV10-1 to TRBJ1-1, with D hard to call. V lost 2 bases to trimming and J lost 5 bases, with 9 bases between them. This CDR3 has 13 amino acids. CDR1 is WNHNN, CDR2 SYGVQD, per germline (reference sequence). The CDR3 DNA reads as TGCGCCAGCAGTGAGACGGGTCGGACTGAAGCTTTCTTT. Its translation is CASSETGRTEAFF.

The chain is built from TRBV6-5 and TRBJ1-2; tentative D call: TRBD1 (6 bases). Germline CDR1 MNHEY, CDR2 SVGAGI. This CDR3 spans 14 amino acids. Trimming cost V 4 bases and J 6 bases, with 15 bases left between them. As DNA, the CDR3 is TGTGCCAGCAGTTCGAGGACAGAATCTCATGGCTACACCTTC. Amino acids: CASSSRTESHGYTF.

This rearrangement joins TRBV28 to TRBJ1-5; D ambiguous. Germline CDR1 reads MDHEN; CDR2 reads SYDVKM. Trimming removed 2 bases at V and 4 bases at J, with 15 bases between. The CDR3 runs to 16 residues. The CDR3: CASSLLRRFQNQPQHF. The CDR3 DNA reads TGTGCCAGCAGTTTACTTCGGAGATTCCAAAATCAGCCCCAGCATTTT. Using reference TRBV28 and TRBJ1-5 for the parts outside the CDR3, the full variable domain is DVKVTQSSRYLVKRTGEKVFLECVQDMDHENMFWYRQDPGLGLRLIYFSYDVKMKEKGDIPEGYSVSREKKERFSLILESASTNQTSMYLCASSLLRRFQNQPQHFGDGTRLSIL.

This clone was recorded only once. The chain employs TRBV7-3 and TRBJ2-3, with 10 bases that match TRBD2. CDR3 length: 16 residues. Germline V CDR1 and CDR2: SGHTA, FQGTGA. The junction had 10 bases not matched to a gene; V was cut back by 5 bases and J by 5 bases. Written as DNA, the CDR3 is TGTGCCAGCAGCCCCAGCGGGAGGGCCTCGGGAGATACGCAGTATTTT. This encodes CASSPSGRASGDTQYF.

The J gene is TRBJ1-2, the V gene TRBV10-3; the D gene is possibly TRBD1 (6 bases). Trimming removed 0 bases at V and 8 bases at J, with 13 bases between. This CDR3 has 14 amino acids. CDR1 and CDR2 from the germline V gene are ENHRY and SYGVKD. The CDR3 coding sequence is TGTGCCATCAGTGAGTCGAATTCAGGGGAGGGCTACACCTTC. This encodes CAISESNSGEGYTF.

This chain links TRBV9 with TRBJ1-3; D is undetermined. The V and J ends lost 3 bases and 7 bases respectively, with 11 bases between them. This CDR3 spans 13 amino acids. From germline, CDR1 is SGDLS and CDR2 YYNGEE. CDR3 sequence: CASSDPGRNTIYF. The CDR3, as DNA: TGTGCCAGCAGCGACCCCGGCAGGAACACCATATATTTT.

The rearrangement links TRBV5-4 to TRBJ2-7; weak D call: TRBD1 (6 bases). The V and J ends lost 1 base and 3 bases respectively, with 8 bases between them. From germline, CDR1 is SGHNT and CDR2 YYREEE (reference sequence). There are 13 residues in the CDR3. In DNA, the CDR3 is TGTGCCAGCAGCTTGTCAGGGGACTACGAGCAGTACTTC. It codes for CASSLSGDYEQYF.

In its sample, this clone was seen a few times. The gene calls are TRBV29-1 and TRBJ1-4; D uncertain. V shed 6 bases and J shed 8 bases, with 13 bases lying between them. This CDR3 spans 12 amino acids. Per the germline V gene, CDR1 is SQVTM and CDR2 is ANQGSEA. The CDR3 loop reads CSVVVPREKLFF. Written as DNA, the CDR3 is TGCAGCGTGGTAGTCCCAAGAGAAAAACTGTTTTTT.

About this clone: The same CDR3 also results from other DNA sequences found in this sample. The chain joins TRBV28 to TRBJ1-5; tentatively, D is TRBD1 (5 bases). V lost 5 bases, J lost 4 bases, and 6 bases lay in between. The CDR3 extends over 12 amino acids. The germline V gene encodes CDR1 MDHEN and CDR2 SYDVKM. Here the CDR3 reads CASSPGNQPQHF. For the CDR3, the DNA is TGTGCCAGCAGTCCAGGGAATCAGCCCCAGCATTTT. The variable domain in full, completed from reference TRBV28 and TRBJ1-5, reads DVKVTQSSRYLVKRTGEKVFLECVQDMDHENMFWYRQDPGLGLRLIYFSYDVKMKEKGDIPEGYSVSREKKERFSLILESASTNQTSMYLCASSPGNQPQHFGDGTRLSIL.